The 3 T cell receptor beta chains reported below all come from one sample, sequenced in a study of blood T cells in healthy people across ages. Combining a sample-barcoded 5' primer with a J-beta primer mix, a second PCR ran for about 6 to 11 cycles. TCRdb called the 5' RACE reads again in MiXCR, with one record for every CDR3 protein. The sample has 1.5 million to 2 million distinct CDR3 sequences; about 49% are singletons. What was sequenced was blood. These receptors originate from a woman aged 40 to 55 in good health.

This clonotype was recorded a few times. The chain has TRBV12-3 or TRBV12-4 and TRBJ2-7; 8 bases are a match to TRBD1. This CDR3 has 15 amino acids. V shed 0 bases, J shed 2 bases, and the junction held 3 bases outside the gene matches. Here the CDR3 DNA reads TGTGCCAGCAGTTTAGCAACAGGGGGAACCTACGAGCAGTACTTC. Its protein is CASSLATGGTYEQYF.

In DNA, the CDR3 is TGTGCCAGCAGTCGACGGAACATGAACACTGAAGCTTTCTTT. Translated: CASSRRNMNTEAFF. V is TRBV12-3 or TRBV12-4 and J is TRBJ1-1; no clear D gene. With 5 bases removed from V and 0 bases from J, the gap between germline ends came to 10 bases. There are 14 residues in the CDR3.

The CDR3 region has the DNA TGTGCCAGCAGCCCGAAAAATAGCGGGGGGGCCTATGAGCAGTACTTC. Its translation is CASSPKNSGGAYEQYF. V and J are TRBV3-1 and TRBJ2-5, with TRBD2 identical over 11 bases. CDR1 LGHDT and CDR2 YNNKEL come from the germline V gene (reference sequence). With 4 bases clipped from V and 11 bases from J, the junction kept 15 bases outside the gene matches. The CDR3 length is 16 residues.